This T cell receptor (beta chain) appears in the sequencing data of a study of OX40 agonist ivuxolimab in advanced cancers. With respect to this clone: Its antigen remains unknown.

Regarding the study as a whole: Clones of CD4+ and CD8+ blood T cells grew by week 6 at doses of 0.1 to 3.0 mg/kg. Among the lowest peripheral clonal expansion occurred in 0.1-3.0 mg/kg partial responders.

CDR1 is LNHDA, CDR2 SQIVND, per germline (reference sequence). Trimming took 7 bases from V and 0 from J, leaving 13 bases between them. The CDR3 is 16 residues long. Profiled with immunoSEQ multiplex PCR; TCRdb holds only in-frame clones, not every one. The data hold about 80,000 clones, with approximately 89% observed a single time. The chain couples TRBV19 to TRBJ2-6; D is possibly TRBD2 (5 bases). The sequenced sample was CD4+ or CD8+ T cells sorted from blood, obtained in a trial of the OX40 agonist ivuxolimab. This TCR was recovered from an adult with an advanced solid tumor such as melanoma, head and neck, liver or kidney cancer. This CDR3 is CASTPWRRSGANVLTF. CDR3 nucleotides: TGTGCCAGTACCCCGTGGAGGCGCTCTGGGGCCAACGTCCTGACTTTC.